The rows below give T cell receptor beta chains drawn from one sample of a study of OX40 agonist ivuxolimab in advanced cancers. The assay was immunoSEQ multiplex PCR, and TCRdb's table has in-frame clones only and misses some. Of 32,000 or so clones listed, approximately 80% are singletons. The starting material was CD4+ or CD8+ T cells sorted from blood, obtained in a trial of the OX40 agonist ivuxolimab. The origin of the receptors is an adult with an advanced solid tumor such as melanoma, head and neck, liver or kidney cancer. The CDR3 runs from the conserved cysteine through the conserved F or W. Fields, in order: D gene, clone size, V gene, J gene, CDR3 protein, CDR3 DNA. D genes are given only for firm matches. Some rows mark clone size as missing; the rest say once, few, many or name a class of expanded clone.

d_call: .
clone_size: few
v_call: TRBV6-6
j_call: TRBJ1-5
cdr3_aa: CASSLPNQPQHF
cdr3_nt: TGTGCCAGCAGCCTCCCCAATCAGCCCCAGCATTTT

d_call: TRBD1
clone_size: .
v_call: TRBV10-3
j_call: TRBJ2-1
cdr3_aa: CAISAGTGYDNEQFF
cdr3_nt: TGTGCCATCAGTGCCGGGACAGGGTATGACAATGAGCAGTTCTTC

d_call: .
clone_size: .
v_call: TRBV7-3
j_call: TRBJ1-1
cdr3_aa: CASSIGGGRNTEAFF
cdr3_nt: TGTGCCAGCAGCATCGGAGGGGGGAGGAACACTGAAGCTTTCTTT

d_call: .
clone_size: .
v_call: TRBV28
j_call: TRBJ2-7
cdr3_aa: CASVPGTGAYEQYF
cdr3_nt: TGTGCCAGCGTCCCCGGAACGGGGGCTTACGAGCAGTACTTC

d_call: .
clone_size: once
v_call: TRBV10-2
j_call: TRBJ2-2
cdr3_aa: CATGPGWRDTGELFF
cdr3_nt: TGCGCCACGGGACCAGGGTGGCGAGACACCGGGGAGCTGTTTTTT

d_call: .
clone_size: .
v_call: TRBV7-8
j_call: TRBJ2-5
cdr3_aa: CASSLRGLEPAPETQYF
cdr3_nt: TGTGCCAGCAGCTTAAGAGGTCTGGAGCCGGCCCCAGAGACCCAGTACTTC

d_call: .
clone_size: .
v_call: TRBV7-3
j_call: TRBJ2-7
cdr3_aa: CASSLAASSYEQYF
cdr3_nt: TGTGCCAGCAGCTTAGCGGCTAGCTCCTACGAGCAGTACTTC

d_call: .
clone_size: .
v_call: TRBV30
j_call: TRBJ1-1
cdr3_aa: CACPGTVRLGAFF
cdr3_nt: TGTGCCTGCCCTGGGACGGTCAGGCTAGGGGCTTTCTTT

d_call: TRBD2
clone_size: .
v_call: TRBV18
j_call: TRBJ2-1
cdr3_aa: CASSPGTSYGEQFF
cdr3_nt: TGTGCCAGCTCACCCGGGACTAGCTACGGTGAGCAGTTCTTC

d_call: TRBD1
clone_size: .
v_call: TRBV7-9
j_call: TRBJ2-4
cdr3_aa: CASSNEGQGGKNIQYF
cdr3_nt: TGTGCCAGCAGCAACGAGGGACAGGGTGGCAAAAACATTCAGTACTTC

d_call: TRBD1
clone_size: .
v_call: TRBV6-5
j_call: TRBJ1-2
cdr3_aa: CASRDFGTGHYGYTF
cdr3_nt: TGTGCCAGCAGAGACTTTGGGACAGGACACTATGGCTACACCTTC

d_call: .
clone_size: medium-sized
v_call: TRBV10-3
j_call: TRBJ2-7
cdr3_aa: CAISGGITYEQYF
cdr3_nt: TGTGCCATCAGTGGGGGTATCACCTACGAGCAGTACTTC

d_call: TRBD1
clone_size: few
v_call: TRBV6-6
j_call: TRBJ1-3
cdr3_aa: CATSTGGSGNTIYF
cdr3_nt: TGTGCCACTTCCACAGGGGGCTCTGGAAACACCATATATTTT

d_call: TRBD2
clone_size: .
v_call: TRBV5-1
j_call: TRBJ2-5
cdr3_aa: CASTSGGAGETQYF
cdr3_nt: TGCGCCAGCACTAGCGGGGGGGCTGGTGAGACCCAGTACTTC

d_call: TRBD1
clone_size: .
v_call: TRBV27
j_call: TRBJ1-6
cdr3_aa: CASSPDRGRYPLHF
cdr3_nt: TGTGCCAGCAGTCCTGACAGGGGGAGATATCCCCTCCACTTT

d_call: .
clone_size: .
v_call: TRBV28
j_call: TRBJ1-6
cdr3_aa: CASSGRKRGQDNSPLHF
cdr3_nt: TGTGCCAGCAGTGGGAGGAAGCGGGGCCAAGATAATTCACCCCTCCACTTT

d_call: .
clone_size: .
v_call: TRBV2
j_call: TRBJ1-5
cdr3_aa: CASSEAVYSNQPQHF
cdr3_nt: TGTGCCAGCAGTGAAGCAGTTTATAGCAATCAGCCCCAGCATTTT

d_call: .
clone_size: .
v_call: TRBV7-6
j_call: TRBJ2-1
cdr3_aa: CASSLEETKQFF
cdr3_nt: TGTGCCAGCAGCTTAGAAGAGACGAAGCAGTTCTTC

d_call: TRBD1
clone_size: few
v_call: TRBV7-2
j_call: TRBJ2-5
cdr3_aa: CASSLAGGASQETQYF
cdr3_nt: TGTGCCAGCAGCTTAGCAGGGGGCGCGAGCCAAGAGACCCAGTACTTC

d_call: TRBD2
clone_size: .
v_call: TRBV5-1
j_call: TRBJ2-3
cdr3_aa: CASSQLAGAGTDTQYF
cdr3_nt: TGCGCCAGCAGCCAACTAGCGGGGGCGGGCACAGATACGCAGTATTTT

d_call: TRBD1
clone_size: .
v_call: TRBV19
j_call: TRBJ1-1
cdr3_aa: CASSIGTGSRAFF
cdr3_nt: TGTGCCAGTAGTATCGGGACAGGGAGTAGAGCTTTCTTT

d_call: TRBD1
clone_size: few
v_call: TRBV9
j_call: TRBJ2-3
cdr3_aa: CASSARDRVVDTQYF
cdr3_nt: TGTGCCAGCAGCGCCCGGGACAGGGTTGTAGATACGCAGTATTTT

d_call: TRBD2
clone_size: once
v_call: TRBV27
j_call: TRBJ2-7
cdr3_aa: CASISGAPSYEQYF
cdr3_nt: TGTGCCAGCATCAGCGGGGCCCCCTCCTACGAGCAGTACTTC

d_call: .
clone_size: .
v_call: TRBV7-2
j_call: TRBJ1-1
cdr3_aa: CASSLVSVRHTEAFF
cdr3_nt: TGTGCCAGCAGCTTAGTAAGCGTGAGGCACACTGAAGCTTTCTTT

d_call: .
clone_size: .
v_call: TRBV6-1
j_call: TRBJ1-2
cdr3_aa: CASRSTNYGYTF
cdr3_nt: TGTGCCAGCAGAAGTACTAACTATGGCTACACCTTC

d_call: TRBD2
clone_size: .
v_call: TRBV7-3
j_call: TRBJ2-2
cdr3_aa: CASSRTSGNVGGELFF
cdr3_nt: TGTGCCAGCAGCCGTACTAGCGGGAATGTGGGCGGGGAGCTGTTTTTT

d_call: TRBD1
clone_size: few
v_call: TRBV25-1
j_call: TRBJ2-1
cdr3_aa: CASRHRGYNEQFF
cdr3_nt: TGTGCCAGCAGACACAGGGGTTACAATGAGCAGTTCTTC

d_call: .
clone_size: .
v_call: TRBV6-4
j_call: TRBJ1-2
cdr3_aa: CASSDSGGAYGYTF
cdr3_nt: TGTGCCAGCAGTGACTCTGGAGGCGCCTATGGCTACACCTTC

d_call: TRBD1
clone_size: .
v_call: TRBV11-2
j_call: TRBJ2-2
cdr3_aa: CASSATQGAIGELFF
cdr3_nt: TGTGCCAGCAGCGCAACCCAGGGGGCGATCGGGGAGCTGTTTTTT

d_call: TRBD1
clone_size: .
v_call: TRBV5-1
j_call: TRBJ1-1
cdr3_aa: CASSFGTGGMNTEAFF
cdr3_nt: TGCGCCAGCAGCTTTGGTACAGGGGGCATGAACACTGAAGCTTTCTTT

d_call: .
clone_size: .
v_call: TRBV4-2
j_call: TRBJ1-2
cdr3_aa: CASSQDEGRIKGYTF
cdr3_nt: TGTGCCAGCAGCCAAGATGAAGGAAGGATCAAAGGCTACACCTTC

d_call: .
clone_size: .
v_call: TRBV19
j_call: TRBJ2-7
cdr3_aa: CASRTTASYEQYF
cdr3_nt: TGTGCCAGTAGAACGACGGCCTCCTACGAGCAGTACTTC

d_call: TRBD1
clone_size: .
v_call: TRBV19
j_call: TRBJ1-5
cdr3_aa: CASSMGQGLNQPQHF
cdr3_nt: TGTGCCAGTAGTATGGGACAGGGCTTAAATCAGCCCCAGCATTTT